The clone carrying this TCR beta chain was found a few times. Antigen specificity is unknown. This sample was included in a study of CD8+ T cells in alopecia areata. Study-level points and caveats: Higher clonality was seen in lesional scalp than in normal scalp, especially in alopecia totalis/universalis. It was less clear whether patients shared TCRs than it was in mice, possibly because of HLA.

Isolated RNA was reverse transcribed into cDNA used as the sequencing template. Method: immunoSEQ multiplex PCR; TCRdb's copy keeps in-frame clones and lacks some. This sample has about 140,000 clones; approximately 60% occur once, and the top ten carry about 4.4%. Germline lookup yields CDR1 MNHEY and CDR2 SMNVEV (reference sequence). The CDR3 is 16 residues long. V dropped 4 bases and J dropped 8 bases, with 21 bases sitting between them. This rearrangement joins TRBV27 to TRBJ2-1; D remains ambiguous. The origin of this receptor is a human donor in good health. Source material: CD4+ T cells sorted from blood. In nucleotides, the CDR3 is TGTGCCAGCAGTTCCAGGCCGAACCCCAAGGACGATGAGCAGTTCTTC. As protein: CASSSRPNPKDDEQFF.